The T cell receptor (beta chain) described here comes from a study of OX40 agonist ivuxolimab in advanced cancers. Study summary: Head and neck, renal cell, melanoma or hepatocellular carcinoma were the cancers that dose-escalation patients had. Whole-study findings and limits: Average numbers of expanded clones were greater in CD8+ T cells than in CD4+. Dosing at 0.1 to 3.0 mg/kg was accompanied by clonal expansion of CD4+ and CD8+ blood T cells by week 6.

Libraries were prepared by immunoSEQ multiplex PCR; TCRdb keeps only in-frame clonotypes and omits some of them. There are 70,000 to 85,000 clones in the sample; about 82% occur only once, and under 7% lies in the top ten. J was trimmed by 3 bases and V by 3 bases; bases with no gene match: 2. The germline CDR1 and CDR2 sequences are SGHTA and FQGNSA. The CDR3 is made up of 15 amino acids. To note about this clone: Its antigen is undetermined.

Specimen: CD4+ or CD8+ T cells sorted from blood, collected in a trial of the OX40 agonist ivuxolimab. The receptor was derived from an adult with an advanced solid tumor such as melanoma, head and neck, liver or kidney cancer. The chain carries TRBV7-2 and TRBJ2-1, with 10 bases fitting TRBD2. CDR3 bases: TGTGCCAGCAGCTTTAGCGGGAGGCTCTACAATGAGCAGTTCTTC. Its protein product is CASSFSGRLYNEQFF. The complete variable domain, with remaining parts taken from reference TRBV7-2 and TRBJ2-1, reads GAGVSQSPSNKVTEKGKDVELRCDPISGHTALYWYRQSLGQGLEFLIYFQGNSAPDKSGLPSDRFSAERTGGSVSTLTIQRTQQEDSAVYLCASSFSGRLYNEQFFGPGTRLTVL.